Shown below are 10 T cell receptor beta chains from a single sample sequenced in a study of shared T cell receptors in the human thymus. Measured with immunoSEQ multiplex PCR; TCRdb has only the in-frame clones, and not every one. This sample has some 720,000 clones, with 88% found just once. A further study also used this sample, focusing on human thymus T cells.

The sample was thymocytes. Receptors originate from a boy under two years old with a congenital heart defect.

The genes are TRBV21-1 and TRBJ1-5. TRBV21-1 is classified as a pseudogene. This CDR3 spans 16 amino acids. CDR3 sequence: CASSRRRSRAVQPQHF. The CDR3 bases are TGTGCCAGCAGTCGCAGAAGGAGCCGAGCCGTTCAGCCCCAGCATTTT.

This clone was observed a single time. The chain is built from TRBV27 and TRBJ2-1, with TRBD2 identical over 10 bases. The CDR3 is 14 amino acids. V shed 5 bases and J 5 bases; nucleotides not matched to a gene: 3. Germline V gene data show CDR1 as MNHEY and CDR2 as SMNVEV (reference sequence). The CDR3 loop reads CASSVAGGDNEQFF. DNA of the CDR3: TGTGCCAGCAGTGTAGCGGGAGGAGACAATGAGCAGTTCTTC.

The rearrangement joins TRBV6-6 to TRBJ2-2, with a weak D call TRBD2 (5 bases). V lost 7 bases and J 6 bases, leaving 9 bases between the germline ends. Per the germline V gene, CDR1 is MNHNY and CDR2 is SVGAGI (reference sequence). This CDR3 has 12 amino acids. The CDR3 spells CASNRRPGELFF. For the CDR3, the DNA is TGTGCCAGCAATCGGAGGCCCGGGGAGCTGTTTTTT.

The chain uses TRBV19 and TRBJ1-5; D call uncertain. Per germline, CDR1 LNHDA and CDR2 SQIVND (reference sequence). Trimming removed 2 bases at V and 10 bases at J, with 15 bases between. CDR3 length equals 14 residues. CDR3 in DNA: TGTGCCAGTAGTATAAGAGCTAAACCCCCTCCCCAGCATTTT. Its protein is CASSIRAKPPPQHF.

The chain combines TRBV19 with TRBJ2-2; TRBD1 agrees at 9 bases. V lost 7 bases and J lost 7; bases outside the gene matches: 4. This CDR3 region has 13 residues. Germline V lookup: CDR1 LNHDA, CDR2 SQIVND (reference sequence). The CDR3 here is CASTHRGLGELFF. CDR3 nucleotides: TGTGCCAGTACCCACAGGGGGCTCGGGGAGCTGTTTTTT.

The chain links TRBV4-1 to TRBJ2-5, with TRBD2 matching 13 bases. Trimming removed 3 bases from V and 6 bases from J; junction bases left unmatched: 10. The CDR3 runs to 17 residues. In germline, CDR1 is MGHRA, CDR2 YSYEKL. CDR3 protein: CASSQTALTSGRKTQYF. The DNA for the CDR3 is TGCGCCAGCAGCCAGACGGCGTTGACTAGCGGGAGGAAGACCCAGTACTTC.

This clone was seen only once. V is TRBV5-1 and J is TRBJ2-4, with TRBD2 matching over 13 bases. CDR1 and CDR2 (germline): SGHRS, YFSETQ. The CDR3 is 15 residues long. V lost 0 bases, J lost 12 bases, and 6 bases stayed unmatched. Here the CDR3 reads CASSLAPTSGRGQYF. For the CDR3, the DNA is TGCGCCAGCAGCTTGGCCCCTACTAGCGGGAGGGGTCAGTACTTC.

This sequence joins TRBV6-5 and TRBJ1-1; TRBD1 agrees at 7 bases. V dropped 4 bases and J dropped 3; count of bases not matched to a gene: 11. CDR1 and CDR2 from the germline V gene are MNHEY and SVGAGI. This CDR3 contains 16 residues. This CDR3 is CASSSPTGTVDTEAFF. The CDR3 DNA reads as TGTGCCAGCAGTTCCCCAACGGGGACAGTGGACACTGAAGCTTTCTTT.

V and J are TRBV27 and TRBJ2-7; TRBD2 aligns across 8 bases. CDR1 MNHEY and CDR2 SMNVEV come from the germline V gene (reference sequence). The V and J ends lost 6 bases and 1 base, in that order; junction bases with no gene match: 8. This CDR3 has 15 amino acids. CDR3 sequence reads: CASRTREGRSYEQYF. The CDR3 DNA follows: TGTGCCAGCAGGACCCGGGAGGGTCGGTCCTACGAGCAGTACTTC.

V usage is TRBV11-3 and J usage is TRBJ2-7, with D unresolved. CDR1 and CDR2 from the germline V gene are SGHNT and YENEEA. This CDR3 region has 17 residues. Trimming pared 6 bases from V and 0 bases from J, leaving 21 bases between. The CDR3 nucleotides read TGTGCCAGCAGTTTTAGACCCGCCCGAAGAGGCTCCTACGAGCAGTACTTC. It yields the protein CASSFRPARRGSYEQYF. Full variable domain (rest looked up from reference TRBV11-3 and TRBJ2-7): EAGVVQSPRYKIIEKKQPVAFWCNPISGHNTLYWYLQNLGQGPELLIRYENEEAVDDSQLPKDRFSAERLKGVDSTLKIQPAELGDSAVYLCASSFRPARRGSYEQYFGPGTRLTVT.